These 14 T cell receptor beta chains came from one sample sequenced in a study of shared clonotypes between healthy human individuals. Libraries were prepared by immunoSEQ multiplex PCR; TCRdb keeps only in-frame clonotypes and omits some of them. The profile shows around 2.1 million clones, 85% to 95% of them singletons. Terminally differentiated effector memory CD45RA+ cells were excluded from the naive CD8 cells, which were CD45RO-negative and positively selected for CCR7. Specimen: naive CD8+ T cells from PBMCs. The source of these receptors is a young man in good health. Some clones in this sample may be carry-over from other donors' samples.

Notes on this clone: In the same sample, other DNA sequences code for this CDR3. The rearrangement uses TRBV5-4 and TRBJ2-7; TRBD1 aligns across 9 bases. The V segment lost 0 bases and the J segment 3 bases; nucleotides outside the gene matches: 1. The CDR3 totals 14 residues. CDR1 is SGHNT and CDR2 is YYREEE in the germline V gene (reference sequence). This CDR3 is CASSLAGQGYEQYF. For the CDR3, the DNA is TGTGCCAGCAGCTTGGCGGGACAGGGCTACGAGCAGTACTTC.

CDR3 in amino acids: CSVVRGRLTDTQYF. CDR3 DNA sequence: TGCAGCGTTGTCAGGGGGCGTCTCACAGATACGCAGTATTTT. J is TRBJ2-3 and V is TRBV29-1; the match to TRBD1 covers 8 bases. This CDR3 contains 14 residues. V trimming: 4 bases; J trimming: 2 bases; junction bases outside the gene matches: 5. Germline V lookup: CDR1 SQVTM, CDR2 ANQGSEA.

This chain uses TRBV6-1 with TRBJ1-1, with D tentatively TRBD1 (5 bases). Trimming shortened V by 4 bases and J by 7 bases, and 10 bases separated the two germline ends. This CDR3 comprises 12 residues. CDR1 and CDR2 (germline): MNHNS, SASEGT. CDR3 DNA: TGTGCCAGCAGTGTTAAACAGGTTGAAGCTTTCTTT. It yields the protein CASSVKQVEAFF.

J is TRBJ1-1 and V is TRBV15, with unresolved D. Germline CDR1 reads LNHNV; CDR2 reads YYDKDF (reference sequence). Trimming pared 0 bases from V and 5 bases from J, leaving 19 bases between. The CDR3 is 17 residues long. This CDR3 reads CATSRDLRAYRATEAFF. CDR3 sequence (DNA): TGTGCCACCAGCAGAGACCTCCGGGCCTATCGGGCTACTGAAGCTTTCTTT.

The CDR3 DNA sequence: TGTGCCAGCAGCCCCCCCGGACTAGCGGAGGGAGGAAACATTCAGTACTTC. This encodes CASSPPGLAEGGNIQYF. The chain carries TRBV7-8 and TRBJ2-4, with TRBD2 identical over 10 bases. There are 17 residues in the CDR3. V lost 5 bases, J lost 6 bases, and 13 bases stayed unmatched. Germline CDR1 reads SGHVS; CDR2 reads FQNEAQ.

The rearrangement links TRBV19 to TRBJ1-5, with 7 bases fitting TRBD1. The V gene end was trimmed by 1 base and the J gene end by 6 bases; junction bases not matched to a gene: 6. The CDR3 has 15 residues. CDR1 is LNHDA and CDR2 is SQIVND in the germline V gene (reference sequence). CDR3 in DNA: TGTGCCAGTAGTATAGGGCAGGGGGTTACTCAGCCCCAGCATTTT. It is translated as CASSIGQGVTQPQHF.

The chain is built from TRBV5-1 and TRBJ2-7; 12 bases line up with TRBD1. The CDR3 totals 17 residues. Germline trimming cut 1 base from V and 5 bases from J; bases unmatched to any gene: 10. Germline CDR1 is SGHRS and CDR2 is YFSETQ. DNA of the CDR3: TGCGCCAGCAGCTTGAGGGGGACAGGGGGCCAATTCCACGAGCAGTACTTC. Translating it yields CASSLRGTGGQFHEQYF. Filled out from reference TRBV5-1 and TRBJ2-7, the complete variable domain reads KAGVTQTPRYLIKTRGQQVTLSCSPISGHRSVSWYQQTPGQGLQFLFEYFSETQRNKGNFPGRFSGRQFSNSRSEMNVSTLELGDSALYLCASSLRGTGGQFHEQYFGPGTRLTVT.

This rearrangement joins TRBV2 to TRBJ2-3; TRBD1 might be the D (6 bases). The CDR3 contains 14 residues. The germline V and J ends were trimmed by 7 bases and 2 bases, with 13 bases remaining between them. The germline CDR1 and CDR2 sequences are SNHLY and FYNNEI. CDR3 bases: TGTGCCAGCATGACAGGCAGGACCACAGATACGCAGTATTTT. It translates to CASMTGRTTDTQYF. Full variable domain (rest looked up from reference TRBV2 and TRBJ2-3): EPEVTQTPSHQVTQMGQEVILRCVPISNHLYFYWYRQILGQKVEFLVSFYNNEISEKSEIFDDQFSVERPDGSNFTLKIRSTKLEDSAMYFCASMTGRTTDTQYFGPGTRLTVL.

This clone was seen a single time. This CDR3 is CASSPQSMNTEAFF. CDR3 nucleotide sequence: TGTGCCAGCAGCCCACAGAGCATGAACACTGAAGCTTTCTTT. V gene TRBV7-9 combines with J gene TRBJ1-1; no reliable D call. Germline V CDR1 and CDR2: SEHNR, FQNEAQ (reference sequence). V shed 5 bases and J shed 0 bases, with 10 bases lying between them. The CDR3 consists of 14 residues.

V is TRBV6-1 and J is TRBJ1-2; D uncertain. V was pared by 3 bases and J by 0 bases, with 8 bases between. CDR3 size: 14 residues. Germline V gives CDR1 MNHNS, CDR2 SASEGT. The CDR3, as DNA: TGTGCCAGCAGTGAGCCTTTGCCTAACTATGGCTACACCTTC. It translates to CASSEPLPNYGYTF.

The chain carries TRBV6-4 and TRBJ2-7; 8 bases align to TRBD1. The CDR3 sequence is 17 residues long. Trimming removed 0 bases from V and 3 bases from J; junction bases left unmatched: 10. The V gene's germline CDR1 is MRHNA and CDR2 SNTAGT. The CDR3 DNA sequence: TGTGCCAGCAGTGACTCTAAAGACAGGGGCCAAATCTACGAGCAGTACTTC. Its translation: CASSDSKDRGQIYEQYF.

This clone came up once. V usage is TRBV30 and J usage is TRBJ2-7, with D possibly TRBD1 on 5 matching bases. The length of the CDR3 is 13 residues. V was clipped by 1 base and J by 2 bases, with 9 bases between them. The germline gives CDR1 GTSNPN, CDR2 SVGIG (reference sequence). This CDR3 reads CAWSDSGPYEQYF. CDR3 nucleotides: TGTGCCTGGAGTGATTCAGGGCCCTACGAGCAGTACTTC.

The chain uses TRBV7-9 and TRBJ2-2; D call uncertain. V gave up 4 bases and J gave up 3 bases, with 9 bases separating them. This CDR3 has 14 residues. Germline-derived CDR1 and CDR2 are SEHNR and FQNEAQ (reference sequence). The DNA for the CDR3 is TGTGCCAGCAGCTCATCTCCCGACACCGGGGAGCTGTTTTTT. It translates to CASSSSPDTGELFF.

This clone was recorded once. The rearrangement uses TRBV19 and TRBJ1-1; no reliable D call. V gave up 0 bases and J gave up 0 bases, with 11 bases separating them. Germline V gives CDR1 LNHDA, CDR2 SQIVND (reference sequence). The CDR3 contains 16 residues. CDR3 loop: CASSIERTAMNTEAFF. As DNA, the CDR3 is TGTGCCAGTAGTATAGAGAGGACGGCAATGAACACTGAAGCTTTCTTT.